This entry lists 20 T cell receptor beta chains sequenced from one sample in a study of Ad26.COV2.S vaccination and SARS-CoV-2 variants. Method: immunoSEQ multiplex PCR; TCRdb's copy keeps in-frame clones and lacks some. This table has about 280,000 clones, around 87% appearing once. Described treatment: around 19 received Ad26.COV2.S at low or high dose, single or two shots; roughly five received placebo; per-sample allocation not given. Sampling happened 63 days after the first vaccine or placebo injection. The source was peripheral blood, collected in a trial of Ad26.COV2.S vaccine versus placebo. The receptors shown here come from a person aged 18 to 65 who received the Ad26.COV2.S COVID-19 vaccine or a placebo.

This sequence joins TRBV6-5 and TRBJ2-3; 7 bases match TRBD2. The V and J ends lost 8 bases and 3 bases, in that order; junction bases with no gene match: 8. The CDR3 extends over 14 amino acids. Germline V gives CDR1 MNHEY, CDR2 SVGAGI. The CDR3 nucleotides are TGTGCCAGCTCGGGGGGAGCTCTTACAGATACGCAGTATTTT. It yields the protein CASSGGALTDTQYF.

To note about this clone: At one boundary the junction diverges from the germline segment, which might be a read error. The chain links TRBV12-5 to TRBJ2-4; unclear D gene. The CDR3 runs to 13 residues. Germline V gives CDR1 LGHNT, CDR2 FRNRAP. The CDR3 DNA follows: TGTGCTAGTGTTTTGGCAGCAGAAAACATTCAGTACTTC. It is translated as CASVLAAENIQYF. The whole variable domain, remainder taken from reference TRBV12-5 and TRBJ2-4, is DARVTQTPRHKVTEMGQEVTMRCQPILGHNTVFWYRQTMMQGLELLAYFRNRAPLDDSGMPKDRFSAEMPDATLATLKIQPSEPRDSAVYFCASVLAAENIQYFGAGTRLSVL.

The genes are TRBV10-3 and TRBJ1-2, with D possibly being TRBD1 (5 bases). Trimming took off 0 bases at V and 7 bases at J, with 12 bases between the two ends. This CDR3 comprises 14 residues. Germline values: CDR1 ENHRY, CDR2 SYGVKD. In DNA, the CDR3 is TGTGCCATCAGTGAGTCGACAGTGCAGGGTGGCTACACCTTC. Protein product: CAISESTVQGGYTF.

V and J are TRBV5-4 and TRBJ1-3; no clear D. Germline CDR1 reads SGHNT; CDR2 reads YYREEE (reference sequence). The CDR3 runs to 15 residues. V was pared by 2 bases and J by 0 bases, with 9 bases between. Here the CDR3 DNA reads TGTGCCAGCAGCTTTGATGGGAACTCTGGAAACACCATATATTTT. Residues: CASSFDGNSGNTIYF.

V usage is TRBV19 and J usage is TRBJ1-6, with 7 nucleotides matching TRBD1. Germline trimming cut 2 bases from V and 5 bases from J; bases unmatched to any gene: 6. This CDR3 is built from 16 residues. Germline CDR1 is LNHDA and CDR2 is SQIVND (reference sequence). DNA for the CDR3: TGTGCCAGTAGTATAAGGGCAGGGGGAGATAATTCACCCCTCCACTTT. Translating it yields CASSIRAGGDNSPLHF.

This chain joins TRBV9 and TRBJ1-1; weak D call: TRBD1 (6 bases). The germline V gene has CDR1 SGDLS and CDR2 YYNGEE. The CDR3 length is 14 residues. Trimming took 3 bases from V and 0 from J, leaving 9 bases between them. The CDR3 sequence: CASSAGQMNTEAFF. CDR3 nucleotides: TGTGCCAGCAGCGCAGGACAGATGAACACTGAAGCTTTCTTT.

The genes are TRBV19 and TRBJ2-7; 7 nucleotides match TRBD1. CDR1 and CDR2 from the germline V gene are LNHDA and SQIVND (reference sequence). J lost 4 bases, V lost 6 bases, and 9 bases had no gene match. This CDR3 comprises 14 residues. CDR3 nucleotides: TGTGCCAGTAGCCTGGATGGGACAGAGTACGAGCAGTACTTC. This codes for CASSLDGTEYEQYF.

This chain links TRBV12-3 or TRBV12-4 with TRBJ1-5; D is undetermined. V shed 6 bases and J shed 3 bases, with 6 bases lying between them. This CDR3 region has 12 residues. In nucleotides, the CDR3 is TGTGCCAGCAGCTGGACCAATCAGCCCCAGCATTTT. Protein sequence: CASSWTNQPQHF.

This clone has only one observation. The chain is built from TRBV7-2 and TRBJ1-2; 9 positions agree with TRBD1. The V and J ends lost 5 bases and 1 base, in that order; junction bases with no gene match: 5. Germline V CDR1 and CDR2: SGHTA, FQGNSA. This CDR3 contains 15 residues. Written as DNA, the CDR3 is TGTGCCAGCAGCCCGGACAGGGGTCTTAACTATGGCTACACCTTC. It specifies CASSPDRGLNYGYTF. Using reference TRBV7-2 and TRBJ1-2 for the parts outside the CDR3, the full variable domain is GAGVSQSPSNKVTEKGKDVELRCDPISGHTALYWYRQSLGQGLEFLIYFQGNSAPDKSGLPSDRFSAERTGGSVSTLTIQRTQQEDSAVYLCASSPDRGLNYGYTFGSGTRLTVV.

The J gene is TRBJ2-3, the V gene TRBV6-6; 8 bases match TRBD1. The germline gives CDR1 MNHNY, CDR2 SVGAGI (reference sequence). The CDR3 extends over 15 amino acids. After removal of 5 bases from V and 0 bases from J, the junction contained 4 bases not matched to a gene. This chain's CDR3 is CASSRQGHSTDTQYF. The CDR3 DNA reads TGTGCCAGCAGTCGACAGGGGCATAGCACAGATACGCAGTATTTT.

The J gene is TRBJ1-4, the V gene TRBV5-6, with D possibly matching TRBD1 (5 bases). From germline, CDR1 is SGHDT and CDR2 YYEEEE. V was trimmed by 1 base and J by 4 bases, leaving 8 bases between them. CDR3 length: 14 residues. CDR3 sequence: CASSLWGGNEKLFF. CDR3 sequence (DNA): TGTGCCAGCAGCTTGTGGGGCGGTAATGAAAAACTGTTTTTT.

This chain joins TRBV30 and TRBJ1-4; a weak D match, TRBD1 (5 bases). This CDR3 comprises 18 residues. V lost 1 base and J lost 1, with 19 bases in between. CDR1 is GTSNPN, CDR2 SVGIG, per germline (reference sequence). CDR3 sequence reads: CAWSGAAGHSLTNEKLFF. For the CDR3, the DNA is TGTGCCTGGAGTGGGGCCGCGGGGCATTCCCTAACTAATGAAAAACTGTTTTTT.

This chain connects TRBV7-2 to TRBJ2-7, with D possibly being TRBD2 (6 bases). Germline V gene lookup returns CDR1 SGHTA and CDR2 FQGNSA. The CDR3 extends over 16 amino acids. The germline V and J ends were trimmed by 3 bases and 2 bases, with 17 bases remaining between them. The CDR3 bases are TGTGCCAGCAGCTTCGGGGTAGGGCGGGGAACCTACGAGCAGTACTTC. It codes for CASSFGVGRGTYEQYF.

Here the CDR3 DNA reads TGTGCCAGCAGCCAAGAAGGGGGAGCGGGAGGGCCGTCCTACGAGCAGTACTTC. It encodes CASSQEGGAGGPSYEQYF. This chain uses TRBV3-1 (or the pseudogene TRBV3-2) with TRBJ2-7; 10 bases are a match to TRBD2. CDR1 and CDR2 from the germline V gene are LGHDT and YNNKEL (reference sequence). CDR3 length: 18 residues. V lost 0 bases, J lost 1 base, and 9 bases stayed unmatched.

The chain carries TRBV12-3 or TRBV12-4 and TRBJ1-5; no clear D gene. The ends were cut back, 5 bases at V and 3 bases at J, with 8 bases in the middle. The CDR3 contains 13 residues. This CDR3 is CASSPRANQPQHF. The CDR3 nucleotides are TGTGCCAGCAGTCCTCGAGCCAATCAGCCCCAGCATTTT.

V is TRBV7-2 and J is TRBJ1-3, with D unclear. The germline V gene encodes CDR1 SGHTA and CDR2 FQGNSA. CDR3 length: 14 amino acids. V was trimmed by 0 bases and J by 4 bases, leaving 7 bases between them. This CDR3 is CASSLAQVGNTIYF. CDR3 in DNA: TGTGCCAGCAGCTTAGCGCAGGTCGGAAACACCATATATTTT.

The chain uses TRBV7-2 and TRBJ2-7; D not resolved. This CDR3 has 15 residues. V dropped 2 bases and J dropped 5 bases, with 16 bases sitting between them. Per the germline V gene, CDR1 is SGHTA and CDR2 is FQGNSA. CDR3: CASSLQFTQLHEQYF. The CDR3 region has the DNA TGTGCCAGCAGCTTACAGTTCACCCAGCTCCACGAGCAGTACTTC. The whole variable domain, filled in from reference TRBV7-2 and TRBJ2-7, reads GAGVSQSPSNKVTEKGKDVELRCDPISGHTALYWYRQSLGQGLEFLIYFQGNSAPDKSGLPSDRFSAERTGGSVSTLTIQRTQQEDSAVYLCASSLQFTQLHEQYFGPGTRLTVT.

The V and J genes are TRBV19 and TRBJ1-1; TRBD1 matches at 8 bases. The CDR3 totals 14 residues. The V segment lost 4 bases and the J segment 4 bases; nucleotides outside the gene matches: 5. The germline V gene has CDR1 LNHDA and CDR2 SQIVND (reference sequence). This CDR3 is CASSTQGVSTEAFF. The CDR3 DNA reads TGTGCCAGTAGTACACAGGGGGTGAGCACTGAAGCTTTCTTT. Based on the CDR3 plus reference TRBV19 and TRBJ1-1, the full variable domain is DGGITQSPKYLFRKEGQNVTLSCEQNLNHDAMYWYRQDPGQGLRLIYYSQIVNDFQKGDIAEGYSVSREKKESFPLTVTSAQKNPTAFYLCASSTQGVSTEAFFGQGTRLTVV.

The chain joins TRBV28 to TRBJ2-4, with 8 bases matching TRBD1. CDR3 length: 16 amino acids. The germline V gene encodes CDR1 MDHEN and CDR2 SYDVKM. V gave up 5 bases and J gave up 0 bases; unmatched junction bases: 6. The CDR3 DNA reads as TGTGCCAGCAGTACAGGGGGTCCCTTAGCCAAAAACATTCAGTACTTC. This translates into CASSTGGPLAKNIQYF.

The gene calls are TRBV30 and TRBJ2-1, with 7 bases identical to TRBD2. V shed 2 bases and J 0 bases; nucleotides not matched to a gene: 13. The CDR3 is made up of 18 amino acids. Germline V gene lookup returns CDR1 GTSNPN and CDR2 SVGIG (reference sequence). The CDR3 loop reads CAWSPTREGSRSYNEQFF. CDR3 bases: TGTGCCTGGAGTCCCACCAGGGAGGGGTCTCGCTCCTACAATGAGCAGTTCTTC.